Described below is a single T cell receptor beta chain sequence and its context. Its antigen is not identified. The sample comes from a study of cytomegalovirus exposure and HLA in healthy donors. Across the study: The 550 to 700 first-cohort repertoires and the 130 or so validation repertoires shared the same platform, a later analysis reported.

Study-wide findings and caveats: The tendency of first-cohort TCR clusters to co-occur in the roughly 110 validation repertoires was identified by a subsequent analysis. In vitro checks showed that a few CMV-associated chains really do target CMV antigens. Per published reports, the classifier diagnosed cytomegalovirus status with high specificity and sensitivity.

The CDR3 is 12 residues long. CDR1 is SNHLY, CDR2 FYNNEI, per germline. V lost 3 bases and J 5 bases, leaving 6 bases between the germline ends. Using immunoSEQ multiplex PCR, the repertoire was profiled, and TCRdb retains in-frame clones only, with some absent. The repertoire holds about 110,000 clones, around 85% seen once, with roughly 3% in the top ten. Sequencing was performed on PBMCs. The chain joins TRBV2 to TRBJ2-3, with D maybe TRBD2 (6 bases). The receptor was isolated from a woman younger than 30 in good health and CMV-seronegative. The CDR3 loop is CASSEGGDTQYF. For the CDR3, the DNA is TGTGCCAGCAGTGAGGGGGGAGATACGCAGTATTTT.